A selection of T cell receptor beta chains follows, all from one sample in a study of human T cells and chemical hapten exposure. From the RACE reads, TCRdb called clonotypes with MiXCR, one entry per CDR3 protein. The data contain tens of thousands of distinct CDR3 sequences, 11% of them seen just once; the ten biggest clones take up less than 2.5%. The sample here was whole blood, taken in connection with sensitization to the hapten diphenylcyclopropenone (DPC). These receptors were obtained from a man between 35 and 55 years old with alopecia areata. Some clones in this sample may be carry-over from other donors' samples. Each CDR3 is given with its conserved first and last residue. Each record gives: V gene, CDR3 protein.

TRBV7-7 CASSGDSSETQYF
TRBV28 CASGSESGANVLTF
TRBV7-8 CASSLSHSGEGGTDTQYF
TRBV7-2 CASSPGGMLETQYF
TRBV18 CASSPEGGGVASGNTIYF
TRBV5-1 CASRPLNPNTEAFF
TRBV7-9 CASSHVHPTQYF
TRBV19 CASTVGASSYNSPLHF
TRBV9 CASSALGQVPPGTQYF
TRBV6-5 CATWTGYNSPLHF
TRBV6-5 CASSYSGTGAYGYTF
TRBV6-1 CASSVAGRVNTGELFF
TRBV5-1 CASSFGLAGVAGNIQYF
TRBV20-1 CSASGSGSTNTGELFF
TRBV4-3 CASSQVPLLAAETQYF
TRBV23-1 CASSQSPPRGSGEKLFF
TRBV29-1 CSVELVAGGVTDTQYF
TRBV13 CASSPNGGVGAFF
TRBV6-5 CASSYSYASSGEQYF